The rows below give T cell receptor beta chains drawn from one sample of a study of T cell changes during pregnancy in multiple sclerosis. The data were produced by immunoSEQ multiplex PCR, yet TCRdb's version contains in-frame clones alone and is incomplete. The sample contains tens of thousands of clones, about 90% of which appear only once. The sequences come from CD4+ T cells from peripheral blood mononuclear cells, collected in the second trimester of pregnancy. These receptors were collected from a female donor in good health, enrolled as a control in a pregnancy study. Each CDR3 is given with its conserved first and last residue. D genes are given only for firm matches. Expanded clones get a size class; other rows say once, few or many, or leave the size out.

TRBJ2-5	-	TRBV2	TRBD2	TGTGCCAGCAGTGGATTGGGAGGGGAGACCCAGTACTTC	CASSGLGGETQYF
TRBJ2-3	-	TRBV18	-	TGTGCCAGCTCAGCCATTCTAACAGATACGCAGTATTTT	CASSAILTDTQYF
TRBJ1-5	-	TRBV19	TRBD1	TGTGCCAGTAGCGGACAGGGGGCAGGTCAGCCCCAGCATTTT	CASSGQGAGQPQHF
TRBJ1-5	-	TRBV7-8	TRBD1	TGTGCCAGCAGCTTCTCAGGGGGTCAGCCCCAGCATTTT	CASSFSGGQPQHF
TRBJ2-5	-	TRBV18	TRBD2	TGTGCCAGCTCATCACTAGCGGGAGCCTCGGGAGGAGAGACCCAGTACTTC	CASSSLAGASGGETQYF
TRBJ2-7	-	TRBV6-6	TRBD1	TGTGCCAGCAGTGACGGCACAGGGGGTGCCTTCGAGCAGTACTTC	CASSDGTGGAFEQYF
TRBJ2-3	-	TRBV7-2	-	TGTGCCAGCAGCTCCGCACCGAGCGGGTCGGGGGATACGCAGTATTTT	CASSSAPSGSGDTQYF
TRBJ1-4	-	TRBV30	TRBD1	TGTGCCTGGAGTCAGACAGGGAATAATGAAAAACTGTTTTTT	CAWSQTGNNEKLFF
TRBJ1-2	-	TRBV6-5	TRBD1	TGTGCCAGCAGTTACGAGGGACAGGGCGGTCGGGGCTACACCTTC	CASSYEGQGGRGYTF
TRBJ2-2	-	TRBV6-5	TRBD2	TGTGCCAGCAGTTACGCGGGGGGGAGGACCGGGGAGCTGTTTTTT	CASSYAGGRTGELFF
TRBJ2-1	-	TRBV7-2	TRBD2	TGTGCCAGCAGCTCGCCGCTAGCGGGGGGCCCCCCTGAGCAGTTCTTC	CASSSPLAGGPPEQFF
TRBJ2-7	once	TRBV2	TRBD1	TGTGCCAGCAGTTTGGGACAGGGGCTTTACGAGCAGTACTTC	CASSLGQGLYEQYF
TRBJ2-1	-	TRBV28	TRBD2	TGTGCCAGCAGTCTTAGCGGGAGCGTCAGGCCTGAGCAGTTCTTC	CASSLSGSVRPEQFF
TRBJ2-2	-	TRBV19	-	TGTGCCAGTAGTCCCCAGGCCGGGGAGCTGTTTTTT	CASSPQAGELFF
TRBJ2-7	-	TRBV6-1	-	TGTGCCAGCAGGGAAATCCGACAGGCCTATTCCTACGAGCAGTACTTC	CASREIRQAYSYEQYF
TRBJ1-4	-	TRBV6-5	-	TGTGCCAGCAGTTACCAAGCAACGGGGAATGAAAAACTGTTTTTT	CASSYQATGNEKLFF
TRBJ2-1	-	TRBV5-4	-	TGTGCCAGCAGCTTGGCGGGGGCGGGGGTCATGTACAATGAGCAGTTCTTC	CASSLAGAGVMYNEQFF
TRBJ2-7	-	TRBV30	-	TGTGCCTGGTCGAGCTCCTACGAGCAGTACTTC	CAWSSSYEQYF
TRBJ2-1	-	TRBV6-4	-	TGTGCCAGCAGTGACTCTAGCGGCTCCTACAATGAGCAGTTCTTC	CASSDSSGSYNEQFF
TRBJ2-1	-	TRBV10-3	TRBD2	TGTGCCATCAGTGGGAGCCCCGGACTAGCGGGAAACAATGAGCAGTTCTTC	CAISGSPGLAGNNEQFF
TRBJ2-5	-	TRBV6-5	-	TGTGCCAGCAGTTCCCGGGGTCGGGAGACCCAGTACTTC	CASSSRGRETQYF
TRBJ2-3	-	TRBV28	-	TGTGCCAGCAGGACCGGCGGGGGCCCCTTAGATACGCAGTATTTT	CASRTGGGPLDTQYF